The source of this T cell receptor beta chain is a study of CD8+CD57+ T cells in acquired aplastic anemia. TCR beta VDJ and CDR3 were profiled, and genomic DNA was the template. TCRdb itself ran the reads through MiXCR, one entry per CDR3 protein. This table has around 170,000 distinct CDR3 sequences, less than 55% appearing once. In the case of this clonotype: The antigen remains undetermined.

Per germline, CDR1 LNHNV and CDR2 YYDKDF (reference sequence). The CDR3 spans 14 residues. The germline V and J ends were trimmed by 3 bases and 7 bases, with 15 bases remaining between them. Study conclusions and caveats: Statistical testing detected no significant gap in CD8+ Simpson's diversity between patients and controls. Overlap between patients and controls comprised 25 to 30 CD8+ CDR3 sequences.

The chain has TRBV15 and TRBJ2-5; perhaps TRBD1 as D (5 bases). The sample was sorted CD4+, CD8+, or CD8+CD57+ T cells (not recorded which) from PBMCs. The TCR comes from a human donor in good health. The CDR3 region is CATSSGQGHGTQYF. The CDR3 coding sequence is TGTGCCACCAGCAGTGGCCAGGGTCATGGGACCCAGTACTTC.